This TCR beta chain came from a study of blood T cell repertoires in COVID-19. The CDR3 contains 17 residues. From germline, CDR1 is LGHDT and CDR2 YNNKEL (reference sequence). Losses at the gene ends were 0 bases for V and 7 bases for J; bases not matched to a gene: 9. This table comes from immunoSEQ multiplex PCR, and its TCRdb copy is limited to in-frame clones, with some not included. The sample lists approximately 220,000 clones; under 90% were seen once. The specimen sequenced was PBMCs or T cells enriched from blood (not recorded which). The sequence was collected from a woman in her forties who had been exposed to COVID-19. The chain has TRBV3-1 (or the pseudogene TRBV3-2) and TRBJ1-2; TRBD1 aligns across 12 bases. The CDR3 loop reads CASSQEVGTGGPTGYTF. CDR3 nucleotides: TGTGCCAGCAGCCAAGAAGTGGGGACAGGGGGCCCAACTGGCTACACCTTC.